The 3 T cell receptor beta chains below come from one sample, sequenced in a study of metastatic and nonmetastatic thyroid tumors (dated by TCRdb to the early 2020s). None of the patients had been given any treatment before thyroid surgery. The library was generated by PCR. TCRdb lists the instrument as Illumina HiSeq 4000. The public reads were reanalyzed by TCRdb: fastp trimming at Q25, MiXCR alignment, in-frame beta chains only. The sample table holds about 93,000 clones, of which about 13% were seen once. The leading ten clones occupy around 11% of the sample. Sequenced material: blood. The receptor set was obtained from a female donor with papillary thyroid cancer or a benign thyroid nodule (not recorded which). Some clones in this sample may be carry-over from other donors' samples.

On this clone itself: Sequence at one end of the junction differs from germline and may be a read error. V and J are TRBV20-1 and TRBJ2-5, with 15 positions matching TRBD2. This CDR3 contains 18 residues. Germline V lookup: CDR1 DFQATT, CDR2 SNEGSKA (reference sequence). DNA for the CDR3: TGCAGTGCTATAGACATGAAGGGACTAGCGGGAGGTCTGGAGACCCATTACTTC. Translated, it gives CSAIDMKGLAGGLETHYF.

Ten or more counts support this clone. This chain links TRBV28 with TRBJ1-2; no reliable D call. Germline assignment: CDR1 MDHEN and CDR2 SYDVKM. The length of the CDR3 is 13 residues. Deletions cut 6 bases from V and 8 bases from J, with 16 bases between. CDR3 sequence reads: CASSPPGQDGYTF. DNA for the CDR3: TGTGCCAGCAGCCCGCCGGGCCAAGACGGCTACACCTTC.

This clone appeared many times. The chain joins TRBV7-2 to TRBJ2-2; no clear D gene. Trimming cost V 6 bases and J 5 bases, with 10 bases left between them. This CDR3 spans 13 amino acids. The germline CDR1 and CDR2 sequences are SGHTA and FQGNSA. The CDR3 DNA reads TGTGCCAGCAGACAAACCACGACCGGGGAGCTGTTTTTT. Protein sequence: CASRQTTTGELFF.